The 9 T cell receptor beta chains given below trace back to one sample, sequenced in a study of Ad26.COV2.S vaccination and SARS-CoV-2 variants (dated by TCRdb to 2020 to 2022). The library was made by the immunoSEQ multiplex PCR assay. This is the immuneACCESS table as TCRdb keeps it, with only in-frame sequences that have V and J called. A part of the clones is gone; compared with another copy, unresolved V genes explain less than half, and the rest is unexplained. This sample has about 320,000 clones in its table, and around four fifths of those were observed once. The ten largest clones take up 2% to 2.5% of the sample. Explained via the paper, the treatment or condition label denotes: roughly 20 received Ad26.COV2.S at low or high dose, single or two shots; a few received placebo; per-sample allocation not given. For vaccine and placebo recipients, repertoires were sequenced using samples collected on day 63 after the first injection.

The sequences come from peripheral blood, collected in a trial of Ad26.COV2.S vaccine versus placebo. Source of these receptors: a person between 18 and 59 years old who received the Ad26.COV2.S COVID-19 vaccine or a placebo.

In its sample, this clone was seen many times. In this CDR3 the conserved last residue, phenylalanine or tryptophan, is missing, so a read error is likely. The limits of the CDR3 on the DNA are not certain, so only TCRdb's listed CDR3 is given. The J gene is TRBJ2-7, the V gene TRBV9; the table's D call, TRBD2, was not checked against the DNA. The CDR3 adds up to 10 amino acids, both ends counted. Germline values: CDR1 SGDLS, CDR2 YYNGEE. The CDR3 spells CASSVERFLR.

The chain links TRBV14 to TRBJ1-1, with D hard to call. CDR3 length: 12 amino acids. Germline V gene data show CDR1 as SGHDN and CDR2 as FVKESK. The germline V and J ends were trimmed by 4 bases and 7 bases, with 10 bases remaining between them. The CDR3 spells CASSPLGSEAFF. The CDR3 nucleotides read TGTGCCAGCAGCCCTCTCGGGAGTGAAGCTTTCTTT.

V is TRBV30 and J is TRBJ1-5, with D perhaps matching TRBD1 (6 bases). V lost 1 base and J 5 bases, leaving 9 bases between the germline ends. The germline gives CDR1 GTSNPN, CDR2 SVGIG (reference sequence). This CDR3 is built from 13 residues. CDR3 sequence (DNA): TGTGCCTGGAGTGGGGGGGCCTATCAGCCCCAGCATTTT. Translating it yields CAWSGGAYQPQHF.

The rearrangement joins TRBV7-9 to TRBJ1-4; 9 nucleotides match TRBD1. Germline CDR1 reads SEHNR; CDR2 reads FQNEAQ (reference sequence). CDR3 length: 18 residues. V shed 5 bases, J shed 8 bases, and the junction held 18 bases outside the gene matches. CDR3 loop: CASSTMTGGAVFREKLFF. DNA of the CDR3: TGTGCCAGCAGCACAATGACAGGGGGAGCAGTCTTTCGGGAAAAACTGTTTTTT. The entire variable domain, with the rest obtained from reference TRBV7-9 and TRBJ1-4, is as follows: DTGVSQNPRHKITKRGQNVTFRCDPISEHNRLYWYRQTLGQGPEFLTYFQNEAQLEKSRLLSDRFSAERPKGSFSTLEIQRTEQGDSAMYLCASSTMTGGAVFREKLFFGSGTQLSVL.

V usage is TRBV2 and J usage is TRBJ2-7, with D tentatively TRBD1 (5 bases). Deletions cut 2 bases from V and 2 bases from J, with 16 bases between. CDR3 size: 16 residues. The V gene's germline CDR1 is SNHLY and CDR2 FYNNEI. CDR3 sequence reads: CASSERSRALTYEQYF. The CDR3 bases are TGTGCCAGCAGTGAAAGGTCCAGGGCACTCACCTACGAGCAGTACTTC.

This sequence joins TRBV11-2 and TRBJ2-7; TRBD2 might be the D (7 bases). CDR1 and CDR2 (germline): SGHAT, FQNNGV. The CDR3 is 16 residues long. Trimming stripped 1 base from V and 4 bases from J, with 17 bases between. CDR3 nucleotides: TGTGCCAGCAGCTTAGTGGGGGAGGGGGATTCGTACGAGCAGTACTTC. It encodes CASSLVGEGDSYEQYF.

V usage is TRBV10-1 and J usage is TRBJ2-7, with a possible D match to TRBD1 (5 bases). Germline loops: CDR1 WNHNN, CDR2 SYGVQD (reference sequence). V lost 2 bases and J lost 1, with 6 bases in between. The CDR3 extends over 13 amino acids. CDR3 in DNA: TGCGCCAGCAGTGAGGACAGATCCTACGAGCAGTACTTC. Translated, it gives CASSEDRSYEQYF.

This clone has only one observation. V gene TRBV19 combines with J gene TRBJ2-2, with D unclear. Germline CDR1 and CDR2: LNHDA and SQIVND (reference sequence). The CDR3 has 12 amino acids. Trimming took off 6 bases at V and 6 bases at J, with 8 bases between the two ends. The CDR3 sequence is CASSPDPGELFF. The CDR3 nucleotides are TGTGCCAGTAGCCCCGACCCCGGGGAGCTGTTTTTT.

The CDR3 here is CASSFKPETQYF. CDR3 nucleotides: TGTGCCAGCAGCTTTAAGCCAGAGACCCAGTACTTC. The chain is built from TRBV5-5 and TRBJ2-5; D unclear. The germline V and J ends were trimmed by 2 bases and 4 bases, with 6 bases remaining between them. CDR1 SGHKS and CDR2 YYEKEE come from the germline V gene (reference sequence). The CDR3 sequence is 12 residues long.